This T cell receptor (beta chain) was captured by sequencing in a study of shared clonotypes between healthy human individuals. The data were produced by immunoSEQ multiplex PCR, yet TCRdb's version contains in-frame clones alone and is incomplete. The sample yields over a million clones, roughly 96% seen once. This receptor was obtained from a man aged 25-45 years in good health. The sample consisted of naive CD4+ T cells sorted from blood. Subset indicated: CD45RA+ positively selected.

DNA of the CDR3: TGTGCCAGCAGGGCGGCGGGCCCTGCCAACACTGAAGCTTTCTTT. It codes for CASRAAGPANTEAFF. The gene calls are TRBV5-4 and TRBJ1-1; no definite D call. CDR1 is SGHNT and CDR2 is YYREEE in the germline V gene (reference sequence). This CDR3 comprises 15 residues. V gave up 5 bases and J gave up 2 bases, with 16 bases separating them.